The entry below gives a single T cell receptor beta chain sequence along with its context. The entry originates in a study of technical replicates of blood from several donors. V lost 4 bases to trimming and J lost 5 bases; unmatched junction nucleotides: 9. The CDR3 runs 15 residues. CDR1 is SGDLS and CDR2 is YYNGEE in the germline V gene. The assay was immunoSEQ multiplex PCR, and TCRdb's table has in-frame clones only and misses some. This table has about 100,000 clones, about 94% appearing once. The receptor comes from a human donor in good health. Sequencing used T cells isolated from PBMCs. This sequence joins TRBV9 and TRBJ2-5, with TRBD2 matching over 9 bases. The CDR3 coding sequence is TGTGCCAGCAGCTCCGATAGCGGGGGTAGGGAGACCCAGTACTTC. Translation: CASSSDSGGRETQYF.